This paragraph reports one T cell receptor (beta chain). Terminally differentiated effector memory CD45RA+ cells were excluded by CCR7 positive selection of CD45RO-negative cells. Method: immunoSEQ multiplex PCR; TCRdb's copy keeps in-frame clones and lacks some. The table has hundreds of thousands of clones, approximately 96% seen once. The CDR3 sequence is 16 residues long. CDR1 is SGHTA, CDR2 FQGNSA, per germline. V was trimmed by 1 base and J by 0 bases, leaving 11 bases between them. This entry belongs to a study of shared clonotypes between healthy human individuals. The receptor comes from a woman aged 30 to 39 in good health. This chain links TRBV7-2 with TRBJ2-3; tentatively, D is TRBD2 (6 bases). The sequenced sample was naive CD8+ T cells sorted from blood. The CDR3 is CASSLESGGSTDTQYF. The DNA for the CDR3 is TGTGCCAGCAGCTTAGAGAGCGGAGGGAGCACAGATACGCAGTATTTT. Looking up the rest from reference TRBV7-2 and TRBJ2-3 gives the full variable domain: GAGVSQSPSNKVTEKGKDVELRCDPISGHTALYWYRQSLGQGLEFLIYFQGNSAPDKSGLPSDRFSAERTGGSVSTLTIQRTQQEDSAVYLCASSLESGGSTDTQYFGPGTRLTVL.